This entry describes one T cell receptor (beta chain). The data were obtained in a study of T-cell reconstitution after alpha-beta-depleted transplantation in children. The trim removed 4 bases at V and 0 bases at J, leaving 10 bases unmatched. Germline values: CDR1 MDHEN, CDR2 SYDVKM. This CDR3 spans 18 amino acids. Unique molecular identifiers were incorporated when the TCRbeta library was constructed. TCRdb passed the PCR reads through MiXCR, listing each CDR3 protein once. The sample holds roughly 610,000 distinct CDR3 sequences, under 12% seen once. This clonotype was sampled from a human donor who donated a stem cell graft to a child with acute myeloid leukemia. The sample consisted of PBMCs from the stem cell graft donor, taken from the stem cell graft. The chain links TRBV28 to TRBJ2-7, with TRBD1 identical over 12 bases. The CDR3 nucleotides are TGTGCCAGCAGTTCTCTCCGGGACAGGGGGCGCGGCTCCTACGAGCAGTACTTC. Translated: CASSSLRDRGRGSYEQYF.